These T cell receptor beta chains were read from a single sample in a study of CD8 T cells in ankylosing spondylitis. TCRdb recomputed calls from the 5' RACE reads with MiXCR, one row per CDR3 protein. The top ten hold 13% of the sample, which has 380,000 or so distinct CDR3 sequences, 20% to 25% seen once. Material for sequencing was blood, either unsorted or a sorted T cell fraction (not recorded which). Receptors originate from a male donor with ankylosing spondylitis or in good health (not recorded which). Each CDR3 is given with its conserved first and last residue. The order of the fields is J gene, D gene, V gene, CDR3 protein. The D gene is left open where the match is weak.

TRBJ2-5 TRBD1 TRBV10-3 CAISDRVGETQYF
TRBJ2-3 . TRBV10-3 CAISGSSSTDTQYF
TRBJ2-7 TRBD2 TRBV11-2 CASSLWGSGLNYEQYF
TRBJ2-1 TRBD2 TRBV11-2 CASSFESMVGLALDLGEQFF
TRBJ2-7 TRBD2 TRBV3-1 CASSQIPSGGAYEQYF
TRBJ2-2 . TRBV6-1 CASSPPRVSNTGELFF
TRBJ2-7 . TRBV4-1 CASSLTTSYEQYF
TRBJ2-7 . TRBV27 CARRTESYEQYF
TRBJ2-1 TRBD2 TRBV10-2 CASSEGGGADNEQFF
TRBJ1-2 . TRBV4-1 CASSPLRTGWDGYTF
TRBJ2-7 . TRBV20-1 CSARVNYEQYF